Sequencing of this T cell receptor beta chain was carried out in a study of CD8+ T cells in alopecia areata. Documented treatment: oral pan-JAK inhibitor, 5-10 mg twice daily. PBMCs were stained for CD3, CD4 and CD8, and CD4+ and CD8+ T cells were sorted. TCR sequencing used cDNA made by reverse transcription of extracted RNA. Produced via immunoSEQ multiplex PCR; TCRdb's table is partial and in-frame only. The data show about 42,000 clones, with just over 65% seen just once and about a fifth held by the top ten. V shed 5 bases and J shed 5 bases, with 13 bases lying between them. This CDR3 is built from 14 residues. The V gene's germline CDR1 is PRHDT and CDR2 FYEKMQ (reference sequence).

The sequence was obtained from a human donor with alopecia areata. The sequencing here drew on CD8+ T cells sorted from blood, taken at week 4, from a patient treated with tofacitinib. The rearrangement uses TRBV13 and TRBJ1-5; D perhaps matches TRBD1 (5 bases). CDR3 sequence: CASSQGTGDQPQHF. CDR3 bases: TGTGCCAGCAGCCAAGGGACGGGAGATCAGCCCCAGCATTTT.